The 5 T cell receptor beta chains below come from one sample, sequenced in a study of T-cell memory formation after mild COVID-19. TCRdb re-called the 5' RACE reads with MiXCR, one entry per CDR3 protein. Here the sample spans some 290,000 distinct CDR3 sequences, around 15% being singletons. The source material was PBMCs or a T cell subset sorted from them (not recorded which). All receptors come from a man aged 18 to 30 who had mild COVID-19 (a few samples of this study predate the infection). Cell type and time point are not known.

This clonotype showed up many times. This sequence joins TRBV5-1 and TRBJ2-3; D unresolved. Germline values: CDR1 SGHRS, CDR2 YFSETQ. This CDR3 comprises 14 residues. Deletions cut 7 bases from V and 0 bases from J, with 12 bases between. CDR3: CASVKKASTDTQYF. CDR3 nucleotides: TGCGCCAGCGTGAAAAAAGCTAGCACAGATACGCAGTATTTT.

The chain links TRBV7-2 to TRBJ2-3, with TRBD2 matching over 15 bases. V lost 5 bases and J lost 5; bases outside the gene matches: 5. The CDR3 runs to 16 residues. Germline-derived CDR1 and CDR2 are SGHTA and FQGNSA. The CDR3, as DNA: TGTGCCAGCAGCCCGACGGGACTAGCGGGGGGAGATACGCAGTATTTT. It encodes CASSPTGLAGGDTQYF. Looking up the rest from reference TRBV7-2 and TRBJ2-3 gives the full variable domain: GAGVSQSPSNKVTEKGKDVELRCDPISGHTALYWYRQSLGQGLEFLIYFQGNSAPDKSGLPSDRFSAERTGGSVSTLTIQRTQQEDSAVYLCASSPTGLAGGDTQYFGPGTRLTVL.

The table lists this clonotype with a count of one. This chain uses TRBV27 with TRBJ2-7; 7 positions match TRBD2. J was trimmed by 4 bases and V by 5 bases; bases with no gene match: 8. Germline V CDR1 and CDR2: MNHEY, SMNVEV (reference sequence). This CDR3 has 14 residues. CDR3: CASSRIAGEYEQYV. The CDR3 DNA reads as TGTGCCAGCAGTCGAATAGCGGGCGAATACGAGCAGTACGTC.

The J gene is TRBJ2-7, the V gene TRBV11-2; TRBD2 matches 7 bases. This CDR3 comprises 14 residues. Germline loops: CDR1 SGHAT, CDR2 FQNNGV. The V gene end was trimmed by 3 bases and the J gene end by 3 bases; junction bases not matched to a gene: 5. CDR3 protein: CASSFDPSGYEQYF. The DNA of the CDR3 is TGTGCCAGCAGCTTCGATCCTAGCGGCTACGAGCAGTACTTC.

This clonotype was seen only a few times. The chain is built from TRBV12-3 or TRBV12-4 and TRBJ2-3; D gene uncertain. This CDR3 is 15 amino acids long. Trimming shortened V by 6 bases and J by 4 bases, and 17 bases separated the two germline ends. CDR3 residues: CASSQSNSFADTQYF. The CDR3 bases are TGTGCCAGCAGCCAAAGCAACTCATTCGCAGATACGCAGTATTTT.